Detailed here is one T cell receptor beta chain. The data were produced by immunoSEQ multiplex PCR, yet TCRdb's version contains in-frame clones alone and is incomplete. The data contain over 100,000 clones, roughly 85% of them singletons. The V and J ends lost 6 bases and 7 bases, in that order; junction bases with no gene match: 1. Germline V gene lookup returns CDR1 MNHEY and CDR2 SVGAGI. This CDR3 contains 13 residues. This specimen comes from a study of blood T cell repertoires in COVID-19. About the study: The United States, Italy and Spain were the sources of the acute and convalescent COVID-19 samples. The analysed material was cDNA or gDNA that came from T cells, B-cell-depleted T cells, or PBMCs.

This sequence was found in a man aged 35 to 55 with acute or convalescent COVID-19. The V call is TRBV6-5, the J call TRBJ1-6; 9 bases are a match to TRBD1. The specimen sequenced was peripheral blood. CDR3 in amino acids: CASSGQGNSPLHF. CDR3 DNA sequence: TGTGCCAGCAGCGGACAGGGGAATTCACCCCTCCACTTT.